Listed here are 20 T cell receptor beta chains from one sample, sequenced in a study of T-cell reconstitution after alpha-beta-depleted transplantation in children. Preparing the TCRbeta library involved the use of unique molecular identifiers. TCRdb fed the PCR reads into MiXCR, producing one record per CDR3 protein. The sample carries nearly 400,000 distinct CDR3 sequences, over 20% recorded once. Sequenced material: PBMCs from the stem cell graft donor, taken from the stem cell graft. Receptor source: a human donor who donated a stem cell graft to a child with acute myeloid leukemia.

The chain employs TRBV29-1 and TRBJ2-7, with TRBD2 matching 8 bases. This CDR3 region has 14 residues. V shed 3 bases, J shed 6 bases, and the junction held 10 bases outside the gene matches. Germline V CDR1 and CDR2: SQVTM, ANQGSEA. The CDR3 is CSVDHPLAAGEQYF. The CDR3 region has the DNA TGCAGCGTTGATCACCCACTAGCGGCGGGCGAGCAGTACTTC.

J is TRBJ1-1 and V is TRBV28, with D unclear. The CDR3 has 18 amino acids. The V end lost 3 bases, the J end lost 7 bases, and 27 bases lay between the germline ends. Germline assignment: CDR1 MDHEN and CDR2 SYDVKM. As DNA, the CDR3 is TGTGCCAGCAGTTTTGGATCGGCAAGTGCCCTTAGAAGAGGTGAAGCTTTCTTT. The encoded protein is CASSFGSASALRRGEAFF. The full variable domain, with the rest looked up from reference TRBV28 and TRBJ1-1, is DVKVTQSSRYLVKRTGEKVFLECVQDMDHENMFWYRQDPGLGLRLIYFSYDVKMKEKGDIPEGYSVSREKKERFSLILESASTNQTSMYLCASSFGSASALRRGEAFFGQGTRLTVV.

This clonotype was detected only a few times. This chain joins TRBV29-1 and TRBJ2-1; D tentatively reads TRBD1 or TRBD2 (6 bases each). CDR1 and CDR2 from the germline V gene are SQVTM and ANQGSEA. The CDR3 sequence is 12 residues long. The V end lost 5 bases, the J end lost 8 bases, and 13 bases lay between the germline ends. Here the CDR3 reads CSVTDGGDEQFF. In DNA form, the CDR3 reads TGCAGCGTTACGGACGGGGGCGATGAGCAGTTCTTC.

This clonotype showed up just a few times. This chain uses TRBV12-3 or TRBV12-4 with TRBJ2-1, with 9 bases matching TRBD2. The V gene end was trimmed by 6 bases and the J gene end by 4 bases; junction bases not matched to a gene: 4. This CDR3 is 14 amino acids long. The CDR3, as DNA: TGTGCCAGCAGCACTAGCGGGTTATACAATGAGCAGTTCTTC. Its translation: CASSTSGLYNEQFF.

The chain employs TRBV7-6 and TRBJ2-1, with D perhaps matching TRBD1 or TRBD2 (5 bases each). The CDR3 totals 12 residues. The ends were cut back, 5 bases at V and 15 bases at J, with 17 bases in the middle. Germline assignment: CDR1 SGHVS and CDR2 FNYEAQ. CDR3 coding DNA: TGTGCCAGCAGCCCGGGACCAACTTCGCTGTTCTTC. This encodes CASSPGPTSLFF.

The chain has TRBV3-1 and TRBJ1-3, with 11 nucleotides matching TRBD1. With 4 bases clipped from V and 2 bases from J, the junction kept 7 bases outside the gene matches. Germline CDR1 reads LGHDT; CDR2 reads YNNKEL (reference sequence). The CDR3 extends over 17 amino acids. The CDR3 DNA is TGTGCCAGCAGCCTCGGGACAGGGGGATATGCTGGAAACACCATATATTTT. It specifies CASSLGTGGYAGNTIYF.

This clonotype has just a few counts. The chain has TRBV4-2 and TRBJ2-1; unclear D gene. CDR3 length: 15 amino acids. Germline CDR1 reads LGHNA; CDR2 reads YNFKEQ. Trimming removed 4 bases from V and 8 bases from J, with 18 bases in between. The CDR3 sequence is CASSPSVSRQDEQFF. The CDR3 DNA sequence: TGTGCCAGCAGCCCGTCGGTTAGCAGGCAGGATGAGCAGTTCTTC.

This clonotype has just one count. CDR3 sequence: CASSLHRDRVDNEQFF. The CDR3 coding sequence is TGTGCCAGCAGCTTACACCGGGACAGGGTGGACAATGAGCAGTTCTTC. The chain has TRBV7-9 and TRBJ2-1, with 9 bases that match TRBD1. The CDR3 is 16 amino acids. CDR1 SEHNR and CDR2 FQNEAQ come from the germline V gene (reference sequence). The V gene end was trimmed by 2 bases and the J gene end by 5 bases; junction bases not matched to a gene: 7.

The chain couples TRBV4-3 to TRBJ2-1; possible D gene TRBD1, 6 bases. Trimming shortened V by 0 bases and J by 0 bases, and 9 bases separated the two germline ends. CDR1 is LGHNA and CDR2 is YSLEER in the germline V gene. The CDR3 has 16 residues. DNA of the CDR3: TGCGCCAGCAGCCAAGATCAAGGGGGCTCCTACAATGAGCAGTTCTTC. This translates into CASSQDQGGSYNEQFF.

The chain is built from TRBV7-9 and TRBJ1-3; D is uncertain. CDR1 is SEHNR, CDR2 FQNEAQ, per germline (reference sequence). There are 17 residues in the CDR3. The V end was cut by 4 bases, the J end by 0 bases, with 16 bases between. The CDR3 reads CASSSTTHPRSGNTIYF. The CDR3 DNA is TGTGCCAGCAGCTCAACGACTCATCCCCGCTCTGGAAACACCATATATTTT.

At least ten counts were recorded for this clonotype. The V call is TRBV12-3 or TRBV12-4, the J call TRBJ2-3, with D perhaps TRBD2 (6 bases). V gave up 3 bases and J gave up 1 base, with 11 bases separating them. The length of the CDR3 is 15 residues. The CDR3 region is CASSFGGIGTDTQYF. The CDR3 DNA reads TGTGCCAGCAGTTTCGGCGGGATAGGCACAGATACGCAGTATTTT.

This rearrangement joins TRBV11-2 to TRBJ2-1; 8 bases are a match to TRBD1. J gave up 0 bases and V 1 base, and 8 bases lay outside the gene matches. Germline V gene sequence: CDR1 SGHAT, CDR2 FQNNGV. The CDR3 length is 18 residues. For the CDR3, the DNA is TGTGCCAGCAGCTTAGGACAGGGGACCCTACCCTCCTACAATGAGCAGTTCTTC. Protein product: CASSLGQGTLPSYNEQFF.

There are a few counts of this clonotype. The chain has TRBV12-3 or TRBV12-4 and TRBJ2-5; D not resolved. The CDR3 has 13 residues. V was shortened by 5 bases and J by 4 bases, with 11 bases between the two germline ends. The CDR3 loop reads CASSRTVRETQYF. CDR3 nucleotides: TGTGCCAGCAGTCGGACGGTGAGAGAGACCCAGTACTTC.

Ten or more counts support this clonotype. The chain carries TRBV12-3 or TRBV12-4 and TRBJ2-3, with unresolved D. The CDR3 is 15 residues long. The V gene lost 5 bases and the J gene lost 3 bases, with 15 bases spanning the gap. CDR3 region: CASSTFDRPTDTQYF. For the CDR3, the DNA is TGTGCCAGCAGTACGTTTGATAGGCCGACAGATACGCAGTATTTT.

This chain links TRBV10-3 with TRBJ2-3; D unclear. Trimming cost V 2 bases and J 4 bases, with 4 bases left between them. The germline CDR1 and CDR2 sequences are ENHRY and SYGVKD. There are 12 residues in the CDR3. CDR3 loop: CAISETPDTQYF. CDR3 sequence (DNA): TGTGCCATCAGTGAGACTCCAGATACGCAGTATTTT.

The chain recombines TRBV12-3 or TRBV12-4 with TRBJ2-3; 8 bases are shared with TRBD1. The CDR3 runs 15 residues. Trimming at V came to 2 bases and at J to 2 bases, leaving 3 bases not matched to a gene. The CDR3 region has the DNA TGTGCCAGCAGTTTACCGGGACAGGACACAGATACGCAGTATTTT. Protein product: CASSLPGQDTDTQYF.

The chain couples TRBV7-3 to TRBJ1-3, with a weak D call TRBD1 (5 bases). In germline, CDR1 is SGHTA, CDR2 FQGTGA. This CDR3 is built from 15 residues. V lost 0 bases, J lost 1 base, and 7 bases lay in between. The CDR3 spells CASSLTPGSGNTIYF. In DNA form, the CDR3 reads TGTGCCAGCAGCTTAACCCCAGGGTCTGGAAACACCATATATTTT.

V usage is TRBV5-1 and J usage is TRBJ2-2, with a possible D match to TRBD1 (6 bases). CDR1 is SGHRS, CDR2 YFSETQ, per germline. This CDR3 region has 15 residues. V shed 5 bases and J shed 6 bases, with 17 bases lying between them. The CDR3 region is CASRSQGPGAGELFF. The CDR3 bases are TGCGCCAGCAGGTCACAGGGCCCCGGGGCCGGGGAGCTGTTTTTT.

The V gene is TRBV29-1, the J gene TRBJ2-1; possibly TRBD2 for D (5 bases). Germline loops: CDR1 SQVTM, CDR2 ANQGSEA. The ends were cut back, 3 bases at V and 0 bases at J, with 12 bases in the middle. This CDR3 comprises 15 residues. The CDR3 reads CSVDTSGSSYNEQFF. The CDR3 coding sequence is TGCAGCGTTGATACTTCGGGGTCCTCCTACAATGAGCAGTTCTTC.

This clonotype was detected many times. This chain links TRBV20-1 with TRBJ2-5; 13 nucleotides line up with TRBD2. The CDR3 consists of 17 residues. The V gene's germline CDR1 is DFQATT and CDR2 SNEGSKA (reference sequence). V lost 6 bases, J lost 4 bases, and 14 bases stayed unmatched. The CDR3 loop is CSASSGTSGIFRETQYF. The CDR3, as DNA: TGCAGTGCCAGCAGTGGGACTAGCGGGATATTTCGAGAGACCCAGTACTTC.